Shown below are 4 T cell receptor beta chains from a single sample sequenced in a study of blood T cell repertoires in COVID-19. Sequencing was performed with immunoSEQ multiplex PCR; in TCRdb, only in-frame clones are kept and a portion is missing. The sample shows approximately 300,000 clones, approximately 86% of them seen only once. The source material was PBMCs or T cells enriched from blood (not recorded which). Receptor source: a woman aged 18 to 35 who had recovered from COVID-19.

The V and J genes are TRBV15 and TRBJ2-7; TRBD1 aligns across 9 bases. V was pared by 3 bases and J by 4 bases, with 13 bases of the junction left unmatched. The CDR3 contains 17 residues. From germline, CDR1 is LNHNV and CDR2 YYDKDF (reference sequence). Here the CDR3 reads CATSRVYSGQGRYEQYF. For the CDR3, the DNA is TGTGCCACCAGCAGGGTATATTCGGGACAGGGAAGATACGAGCAGTACTTC.

There are a few counts of this clone. The CDR3 is CASSQYQGSGPNTEAFF. The CDR3 nucleotides read TGTGCCAGCAGCCAATATCAGGGGTCGGGGCCCAACACTGAAGCTTTCTTT. This chain joins TRBV3-1 (or the pseudogene TRBV3-2) and TRBJ1-1, with D possibly matching TRBD1 (6 bases). This CDR3 region has 17 residues. Germline V gene sequence: CDR1 LGHDT, CDR2 YNNKEL (reference sequence). V lost 2 bases and J 2 bases, leaving 18 bases between the germline ends.

The rearrangement joins TRBV9 to TRBJ1-2; TRBD1 might be the D (5 bases). This CDR3 has 15 residues. Trimming took off 1 base at V and 1 base at J, with 11 bases between the two ends. Germline-derived CDR1 and CDR2 are SGDLS and YYNGEE. The chain's CDR3 is CASSVQGSNNYGYTF. In nucleotides, the CDR3 is TGTGCCAGCAGCGTACAGGGATCTAATAACTATGGCTACACCTTC.

This chain joins TRBV3-1 (or the pseudogene TRBV3-2) and TRBJ2-1; the match to TRBD2 covers 7 bases. With 0 bases clipped from V and 5 bases from J, the junction kept 10 bases outside the gene matches. The germline gives CDR1 LGHDT, CDR2 YNNKEL (reference sequence). The CDR3 runs to 17 residues. CDR3 residues: CASSQDRGGGTDNEQFF. The CDR3, as DNA: TGTGCCAGCAGCCAAGATAGGGGCGGGGGTACGGACAATGAGCAGTTCTTC.